This T cell receptor (beta chain) was identified in a study of T cell changes during pregnancy in multiple sclerosis. The CDR3 totals 17 residues. Germline V gene sequence: CDR1 MNHNS, CDR2 SASEGT. V was shortened by 4 bases and J by 4 bases, with 20 bases between the two germline ends. Produced via immunoSEQ multiplex PCR; TCRdb's table is partial and in-frame only. The table lists under 75,000 clones, around 93% of them singletons. The chain couples TRBV6-1 to TRBJ1-3, with D tentatively TRBD1 (6 bases). The input for sequencing was CD8+ T cells from peripheral blood mononuclear cells, taken in the second trimester of pregnancy. This TCR derives from a female donor with multiple sclerosis, enrolled in a pregnancy study. The CDR3 sequence: CASSALGQLLRGNTIYF. DNA of the CDR3: TGTGCCAGCAGTGCCCTAGGACAGCTTCTTCGAGGAAACACCATATATTTT.